The rows below give T cell receptor beta chains drawn from one sample of a study of blood T cells in healthy people across ages. TCRdb analysed the 5' RACE reads with MiXCR anew, one entry per CDR3 protein. The table has 1,800,000 or so distinct CDR3 sequences, 30% to 40% seen once; the top ten hold about 21%. The specimen sequenced was blood. Receptors originate from a human donor in good health. The CDR3 runs from the conserved cysteine through the conserved F or W. A D gene is named only where the DNA matches it firmly. Clone size, where shown, is once, few, many, or a class for clones that have expanded.

clone_size j_call d_call v_call cdr3_aa cdr3_nt
NA TRBJ2-3 NA TRBV6-1 CASSEAPLGEAPPFTDTQYF TGTGCCAGCAGTGAAGCGCCCCTGGGGGAGGCCCCGCCGTTCACAGATACGCAGTATTTT
NA TRBJ1-4 NA TRBV7-9 CASSPDGQGLFF TGTGCCAGCAGCCCGGACGGTCAGGGACTGTTTTTT
NA TRBJ1-4 TRBD1 TRBV20-1 CSALDRAMEKLFF TGCAGTGCTTTGGACAGGGCTATGGAAAAACTGTTTTTT
few TRBJ2-1 NA TRBV20-1 CSARDVEGVYNEQFF TGCAGTGCTAGAGATGTGGAAGGGGTCTACAATGAGCAGTTCTTC
NA TRBJ2-1 TRBD2 TRBV7-9 CASSPGTSEGHPHNEQFF TGTGCCAGCAGTCCCGGGACTAGCGAGGGACATCCCCACAATGAGCAGTTCTTC
few TRBJ2-3 NA TRBV6-2/TRBV6-3 CASSYYLGSFRADTQYF TGTGCCAGCAGTTACTATTTAGGCAGCTTCAGGGCAGATACGCAGTATTTT
NA TRBJ1-2 NA TRBV2 CASSESPRRGYTF TGTGCCAGCAGTGAATCCCCGCGCAGGGGCTACACCTTC
NA TRBJ2-7 NA TRBV20-1 CSARSVGLYEQYF TGCAGTGCTAGATCGGTGGGGCTGTACGAGCAGTACTTC
few TRBJ2-1 TRBD2 TRBV11-1 CASSSHLGQRGDRGEQFF TGTGCCAGCAGCTCCCACCTGGGTCAGCGGGGGGATCGGGGTGAGCAGTTCTTC
few TRBJ2-1 NA TRBV6-2/TRBV6-3 CASSGAPYNEQFF TGTGCCAGCAGCGGGGCCCCCTACAATGAGCAGTTCTTC
few TRBJ1-4 TRBD1 TRBV4-2 CASSRRQGATNEKLFF TGTGCCAGCAGCCGCCGACAGGGCGCAACTAATGAAAAACTGTTTTTT
NA TRBJ2-5 NA TRBV7-2 CASSSGYVETQYF TGTGCCAGCAGCTCCGGGTACGTGGAGACCCAGTACTTC
NA TRBJ2-3 NA TRBV20-1 CSARVRGTDTQYF TGCAGTGCTAGAGTTCGGGGCACAGATACGCAGTATTTT
NA TRBJ2-5 TRBD2 TRBV5-1 CASSLTAGTETQYF TGCGCCAGCAGCTTGACAGCGGGAACGGAGACCCAGTACTTC
NA TRBJ1-2 TRBD1 TRBV7-2 CASSPHTGTGDGYTF TGTGCCAGCAGCCCCCACACCGGGACAGGGGACGGCTACACCTTC
few TRBJ1-2 TRBD1 TRBV6-5 CASSYSGTGTDGYTF TGTGCCAGCAGTTACTCCGGGACAGGAACTGATGGCTACACCTTC
few TRBJ1-5 NA TRBV6-1 CASSEWGVFYSNQPQHF TGTGCCAGCAGTGAATGGGGGGTGTTCTATAGCAATCAGCCCCAGCATTTT
NA TRBJ2-7 NA TRBV15 CATSSSRGASYEQYF TGTGCCACCAGCTCAAGCCGCGGGGCCAGCTACGAGCAGTACTTC
NA TRBJ2-1 NA TRBV28 CASRSDRRSMSDEQFF TGTGCCAGCAGATCCGACAGGCGTTCTATGAGCGATGAGCAGTTCTTC
NA TRBJ2-7 NA TRBV7-2 CASSPQNRGLGQYF TGTGCCAGCAGCCCACAGAACCGGGGCCTGGGGCAGTACTTC
NA TRBJ1-2 NA TRBV6-5 CASSYSTLQGYGYTF TGTGCCAGCAGTTACTCGACTCTTCAAGGGTATGGCTACACCTTC
NA TRBJ2-6 NA TRBV15 CATSREVGAGSSGANVQTF NA
few TRBJ2-7 NA TRBV6-2/TRBV6-3 CASSYRLESSYEQYF TGTGCCAGCAGTTACAGACTTGAAAGCTCCTACGAGCAGTACTTC
few TRBJ2-4 NA TRBV7-2 CASSLAQDLTLAKNIQYF TGTGCCAGCAGCTTAGCGCAGGATCTTACCTTAGCCAAAAACATTCAGTACTTC
few TRBJ1-2 NA TRBV12-3/TRBV12-4 CASSSRALYGYTF TGTGCCAGCAGTTCCCGGGCTCTCTATGGCTACACCTTC
NA TRBJ2-1 TRBD2 TRBV5-1 CASSALAGESYNKQFF TGCGCCAGCAGTGCACTAGCGGGGGAGAGTTACAATAAGCAGTTCTTC
few TRBJ2-3 NA TRBV4-3 CASRLVGADTQYF TGCGCCAGCAGGTTGGTGGGCGCAGATACGCAGTATTTT
few TRBJ2-5 NA TRBV6-2/TRBV6-3 CASSYRPNPRAKQETQYF TGTGCCAGCAGTTACCGTCCAAATCCACGGGCGAAACAAGAGACCCAGTACTTC
NA TRBJ1-2 TRBD1 TRBV7-2 CASSSEPGQGGTYGYTF TGTGCCAGCAGCTCCGAACCGGGACAGGGAGGGACCTATGGCTACACCTTC
NA TRBJ2-1 NA TRBV2 CASGRASTYNEQFF TGTGCCAGCGGCCGGGCGAGCACCTACAATGAGCAGTTCTTC
NA TRBJ2-7 NA TRBV11-2 CASSFGQTMTYEQYF TGTGCCAGCAGCTTTGGTCAAACGATGACCTACGAGCAGTACTTC
NA TRBJ2-7 NA TRBV29-1 CSAESGYEQYF TGCAGCGCTGAATCGGGCTACGAGCAGTACTTC
few TRBJ2-5 NA TRBV29-1 CSVDHIYQETQYF TGCAGCGTTGATCACATCTACCAAGAGACCCAGTACTTC
few TRBJ2-7 TRBD1 TRBV5-6 CASSPPTGLRQYF TGTGCCAGCAGCCCACCGACAGGGTTGCGGCAGTACTTC
few TRBJ1-2 NA TRBV18 CASSPGGGSFDYGYTF TGTGCCAGCTCACCAGGAGGGGGTAGCTTTGACTATGGCTACACCTTC
NA TRBJ2-3 NA TRBV12-3/TRBV12-4 CASSGRLGVDTQYF TGTGCCAGCAGCGGACGACTCGGTGTAGATACGCAGTATTTT
few TRBJ2-3 NA TRBV6-5 CASSYGGEGTSDTQYF TGTGCCAGCAGTTACGGGGGAGAAGGTACATCAGATACGCAGTATTTT
NA TRBJ2-7 TRBD1 TRBV28 CATLGDRAYEQYF TGTGCCACCCTGGGAGACAGGGCATACGAGCAGTACTTC
many TRBJ2-1 NA TRBV25-1 CASKDSSYNEQFF TGTGCCAGCAAAGACAGCTCCTACAATGAGCAGTTCTTC
few TRBJ1-1 TRBD1 TRBV29-1 CSGNRGRNTEAFF TGCAGCGGCAACAGGGGGCGAAACACTGAAGCTTTCTTT
few TRBJ2-5 TRBD1 TRBV7-2 CASSTQGTGIETQYF TGTGCCAGCAGCACACAAGGGACAGGGATCGAGACCCAGTACTTC
NA TRBJ1-2 NA TRBV7-2 CASSSGSYTNYGYTF TGTGCCAGCAGCTCCGGGTCTTACACTAACTATGGCTACACCTTC
NA TRBJ1-5 TRBD1 TRBV6-2/TRBV6-3 CASSFGQGMQPQHF TGTGCCAGCAGTTTTGGACAGGGGATGCAGCCCCAGCATTTT
NA TRBJ1-2 NA TRBV13 CASSTRWDTDGYTF TGTGCCAGCAGCACAAGGTGGGACACGGACGGCTACACCTTC
NA TRBJ2-5 TRBD1 TRBV6-5 CASSSWTGEETQYF TGTGCCAGCAGCTCATGGACAGGGGAAGAGACCCAGTACTTC
NA TRBJ1-5 TRBD1 TRBV29-1 CSGATGVGQPQHF TGCAGCGGCGCGACAGGGGTCGGACAGCCCCAGCATTTT
NA TRBJ2-7 NA TRBV4-3 CASSQVSRDTLTYEQYF TGCGCCAGCAGCCAAGTATCCCGGGACACCCTGACCTACGAGCAGTACTTC
NA TRBJ1-1 NA TRBV20-1 CSARTGVGGTEAFF TGCAGTGCACGCACCGGGGTAGGGGGCACTGAAGCTTTCTTT
NA TRBJ2-4 NA TRBV7-9 CASSLPSRQGGDIQYF TGTGCCAGCAGCTTACCCTCCCGACAGGGAGGAGACATTCAGTACTTC
few TRBJ2-6 NA TRBV29-1 CSVCYAGADVLTF TGCAGCGTCTGTTATGCTGGGGCCGACGTCCTGACTTTC
NA TRBJ1-2 NA TRBV15 CAASSHSANYGYTF TGTGCCGCCAGCAGTCACAGCGCTAACTATGGCTACACCTTC
NA TRBJ2-4 TRBD1 TRBV4-1 CASSQEHWQGVSLAKNIQYF TGCGCCAGCAGCCAAGAACATTGGCAGGGGGTCTCCTTAGCCAAAAACATTCAGTACTTC
NA TRBJ2-7 NA TRBV18 CASYRDTLHYEQYF TGTGCCAGCTACCGAGACACGTTACACTACGAGCAGTACTTC
few TRBJ1-2 NA TRBV12-3/TRBV12-4 CASSKRANYGYTF TGTGCCAGCAGTAAGAGAGCTAACTATGGCTACACCTTC
NA TRBJ2-3 TRBD2 TRBV7-3 CASQLAGALTDTQYF TGTGCCAGCCAACTAGCGGGGGCCCTCACAGATACGCAGTATTTT
NA TRBJ2-1 NA TRBV4-1 CASSQHLDSSYNEQFF TGCGCCAGCAGCCAACATCTTGACTCCTCCTACAATGAGCAGTTCTTC
NA TRBJ2-4 NA TRBV12-3/TRBV12-4 CASRQRGVVGNIQYF TGTGCCAGCAGACAAAGAGGGGTGGTCGGGAACATTCAGTACTTC